Below, 10 T cell receptor beta chains from the same sample are listed, as sequenced in a study of vaccination and CD4 T cells after COVID-19. For these TCRs, the target antigens are not known. Regarding treatment: approximately 9-day PBMC culture with coronavirus spike peptide pools or control peptides (ViraFEST assay). Pre-COVID-19 pandemic sampling (2011-2018) yielded the unexposed donor's CD4+ T cells. Sequenced with the Oncomine TCR Beta short-read assay was DNA taken from cultured CD4+ T cells. TCRdb reprocessed the PCR reads via MiXCR and lists one record per CDR3 protein. Of about 6,800 distinct CDR3 sequences in the sample, approximately 59% were seen once. The sequencing input was CD4+ T cells from blood, cultured in vitro. These receptors were obtained from a human donor in good health.

The V gene is TRBV20-1, the J gene TRBJ2-7; no clear D. The CDR3 runs 13 residues. Germline assignment: CDR1 DFQATT and CDR2 SNEGSKA (reference sequence). The V end was cut by 5 bases, the J end by 2 bases, with 13 bases between. CDR3 nucleotides: TGCAGTGCTCAAGTGAGGCCTACCTACGAGCAGTACTTC. It codes for CSAQVRPTYEQYF.

The V call is TRBV29-1, the J call TRBJ2-7; D unclear. CDR3 length: 12 residues. V was shortened by 5 bases and J by 4 bases, with 12 bases between the two germline ends. The germline V gene encodes CDR1 SQVTM and CDR2 ANQGSEA. CDR3 sequence reads: CSVIMSPYEQYF. CDR3 bases: TGCAGCGTTATAATGTCCCCGTACGAGCAGTACTTC.

A few counts support this clonotype. The CDR3 DNA follows: TGCAGTGCTAGAGATCGAAGGCTAGAGGCCTCAGATACGCAGTATTTT. Amino acids: CSARDRRLEASDTQYF. The J gene is TRBJ2-3, the V gene TRBV20-1; unclear D gene. The CDR3 is made up of 16 amino acids. Per germline, CDR1 DFQATT and CDR2 SNEGSKA (reference sequence). Trimming shortened V by 0 bases and J by 4 bases, and 17 bases separated the two germline ends.

The CDR3 coding sequence is TGTGCCAGCAGTGACAGGGGTAATTCACCCCTCCACTTT. As protein: CASSDRGNSPLHF. The rearrangement links TRBV6-1 to TRBJ1-6; TRBD1 might be the D (6 bases). Germline-derived CDR1 and CDR2 are MNHNS and SASEGT. The CDR3 extends over 13 amino acids. Trimming removed 3 bases from V and 6 bases from J, with 6 bases in between.

In this sample, this clonotype turned up a few times. The V call is TRBV20-1, the J call TRBJ2-1; 8 positions match TRBD2. The J segment lost 0 bases and the V segment lost 6 bases, leaving 10 bases of the junction unmatched. Germline CDR1 DFQATT, CDR2 SNEGSKA (reference sequence). The CDR3 sequence is 16 residues long. CDR3 region: CSATPGLGASYNEQFF. CDR3 DNA: TGCAGTGCCACACCGGGACTAGGAGCCTCCTACAATGAGCAGTTCTTC.

The chain uses TRBV19 and TRBJ2-7, with D possibly matching TRBD1 (5 bases). CDR3 size: 14 residues. CDR1 and CDR2 from the germline V gene are LNHDA and SQIVND (reference sequence). The germline V and J ends were trimmed by 3 bases and 4 bases, with 13 bases remaining between them. The DNA for the CDR3 is TGTGCCAGTAGTATTAGTAAGGGGCAGTACGAGCAGTACTTC. It translates to CASSISKGQYEQYF.

The chain uses TRBV7-9 and TRBJ1-1; D ambiguous. The CDR3 is made up of 14 amino acids. V lost 2 bases and J lost 1, with 8 bases in between. Per germline, CDR1 SEHNR and CDR2 FQNEAQ (reference sequence). For the CDR3, the DNA is TGTGCCAGCAGCTTAACTAGGTCGAACACTGAAGCTTTCTTT. Amino acid sequence: CASSLTRSNTEAFF.

This chain links TRBV20-1 with TRBJ2-7; 8 nucleotides agree with TRBD1. The CDR3 sequence is 14 residues long. Trimming at V came to 5 bases and at J to 1 base, leaving 7 bases not matched to a gene. Germline lookup yields CDR1 DFQATT and CDR2 SNEGSKA (reference sequence). CDR3 coding DNA: TGCAGTGCTGTCAGGGGGCTAAATTCCTACGAGCAGTACTTC. It codes for CSAVRGLNSYEQYF.

The chain employs TRBV25-1 and TRBJ2-4; TRBD2 matches 7 bases. Losses at the gene ends were 6 bases for V and 5 bases for J; bases not matched to a gene: 7. Germline V gives CDR1 MGHDK, CDR2 SYGVNS. The CDR3 is 14 residues long. DNA for the CDR3: TGTGCCAGCAGAGGGGCGGGGGAACAAAACATTCAGTACTTC. It specifies CASRGAGEQNIQYF.

This rearrangement joins TRBV12-3 or TRBV12-4 to TRBJ1-2, with unresolved D. V dropped 5 bases and J dropped 7 bases, with 14 bases sitting between them. The CDR3 is made up of 13 amino acids. CDR3 loop: CASSAGYSGGYTF. CDR3 in DNA: TGTGCCAGCAGTGCCGGTTACTCGGGTGGCTACACCTTC.